These T cell receptor beta chains were read from a single sample in a study of PD-1 blockade in classical Hodgkin lymphoma. Generated by immunoSEQ multiplex PCR, the TCRdb table keeps only in-frame clones and is missing some. Here the sample spans 45,000 to 60,000 clones, more than 75% being singletons. Sequencing used peripheral blood mononuclear cells (PBMCs), obtained before the fourth cycle of nivolumab. The receptors stem from a human donor with classical Hodgkin lymphoma. CDR3s leave out the opening cysteine and the closing phenylalanine or tryptophan. Each record gives: CDR3 protein, V gene, J gene.

ASSSRTGTGELF	TRBV7-3	TRBJ2-2
AWSAPTRGSYEQY	TRBV30	TRBJ2-7
ASSLGQTDYGYT	TRBV11-2	TRBJ1-2
ASSRNRVGTYEQY	TRBV27	TRBJ2-7
ASSLIGSSYEQY	TRBV5-5	TRBJ2-7
ASRERGITYGYT	TRBV5-6	TRBJ1-2
ASSLSYEQY	TRBV7-9	TRBJ2-7
ASRKGLGNQPQH	TRBV5-1	TRBJ1-5
ASSYWGGLPGELF	TRBV6-5	TRBJ2-2
ASSQNGPSGNEQF	TRBV14	TRBJ2-1
ASSITGWTEAF	TRBV19	TRBJ1-1
ASSFGGTGHSGNTIY	TRBV28	TRBJ1-3
ASSLGSSADTQY	TRBV7-3	TRBJ2-3
ASSLAYQTKAKNIQY	TRBV11-2	TRBJ2-4
ATSRVRGPGTGELF	TRBV15	TRBJ2-2
ASSLAGVSYEQY	TRBV7-9	TRBJ2-7
ASSRDGTASGNTIY	TRBV4-2	TRBJ1-3
ASSFIAGAYEQY	TRBV27	-
ASGGQAEDPN	TRBV12-5	TRBJ2-5
ASSIDRSSYNEQF	TRBV4-3	TRBJ2-1
AISESHSNYGYT	TRBV10-3	TRBJ1-2
ASSIRTGQGETQY	TRBV14	TRBJ2-5
AISEWEGGKQPQH	TRBV10-3	TRBJ1-5
AISSEGNTEAF	TRBV10-3	TRBJ1-1
ASSPTYNEQF	TRBV11-2	TRBJ2-1
ASSISGTDGVDEQY	TRBV5-5	TRBJ2-7
ASSAPSGMTYEQY	TRBV28	TRBJ2-7
ASTRLAGALNYEQY	TRBV4-1	TRBJ2-7
SARPGQGVSKTQY	TRBV29-1	TRBJ2-5
ASSYVATFEAF	TRBV6-5	TRBJ1-1
ASSRVSTEAF	TRBV10-2	TRBJ1-1
ASSLGGAGPNEQF	TRBV11-2	TRBJ2-1
ASSPYLGGYEKLF	TRBV27	TRBJ1-4